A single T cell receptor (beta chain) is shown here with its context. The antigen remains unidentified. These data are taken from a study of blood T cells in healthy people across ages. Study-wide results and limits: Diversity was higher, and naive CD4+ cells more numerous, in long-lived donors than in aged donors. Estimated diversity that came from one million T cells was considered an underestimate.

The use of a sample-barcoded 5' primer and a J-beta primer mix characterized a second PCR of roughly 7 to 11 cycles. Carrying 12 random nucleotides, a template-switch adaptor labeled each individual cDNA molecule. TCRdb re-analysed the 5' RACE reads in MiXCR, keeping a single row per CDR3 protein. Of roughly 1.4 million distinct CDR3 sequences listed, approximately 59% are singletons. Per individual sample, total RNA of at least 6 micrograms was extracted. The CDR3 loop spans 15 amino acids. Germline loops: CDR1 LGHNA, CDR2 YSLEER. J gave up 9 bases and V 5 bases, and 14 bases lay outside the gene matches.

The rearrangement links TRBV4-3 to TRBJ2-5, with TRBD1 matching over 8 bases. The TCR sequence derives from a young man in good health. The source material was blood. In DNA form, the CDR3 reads TGCGCCAGCAGCTCTGACAGGGGACTTCTGGAGGCCCAGTACTTC. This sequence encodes CASSSDRGLLEAQYF.